These 10 T cell receptor beta chains came from one sample sequenced in a study of identical twins. In TCRdb, the 5' RACE reads were re-called with MiXCR into one record per CDR3 protein. The sample holds approximately 700,000 distinct CDR3 sequences, about 20% seen once. The same data also went into a second study, on T cells expressing NK-cell markers.

Sequenced sample: PBMCs. These TCRs come from a woman aged 18-29 years in good health.

This clonotype occurred a few times. This chain connects TRBV7-2 to TRBJ2-1; no firm D call. CDR3 length: 12 amino acids. V lost 2 bases and J 5 bases, leaving 4 bases between the germline ends. Germline CDR1 SGHTA, CDR2 FQGNSA. The DNA for the CDR3 is TGTGCCAGCAGCTTATTCCACAATGAGCAGTTCTTC. This codes for CASSLFHNEQFF.

This clonotype was recorded a few times. The DNA for the CDR3 is TGTGCCAGCAGAACGACAGGGTGGGGCATTGGCTACACCTTC. Residues: CASRTTGWGIGYTF. V gene TRBV5-6 combines with J gene TRBJ1-2, with 7 bases matching TRBD1. The V gene's germline CDR1 is SGHDT and CDR2 YYEEEE. This CDR3 is built from 14 residues. Trimming removed 5 bases from V and 7 bases from J; junction bases left unmatched: 11.

This clonotype was picked up a small number of times. The chain is built from TRBV3-1 and TRBJ2-1; 11 nucleotides line up with TRBD2. CDR1 and CDR2 from the germline V gene are LGHDT and YNNKEL (reference sequence). V dropped 4 bases and J dropped 6; count of bases not matched to a gene: 5. The CDR3 is made up of 15 amino acids. The CDR3 loop is CASSRGTSGVNEQFF. Here the CDR3 DNA reads TGTGCCAGCAGCCGAGGGACTAGCGGAGTCAATGAGCAGTTCTTC.

This chain connects TRBV12-3 or TRBV12-4 to TRBJ2-7; D not certain. The CDR3 runs 13 residues. V lost 3 bases and J lost 5, with 11 bases in between. CDR3 in DNA: TGTGCCAGCAGTTTTAGCAGCCGGAACGAGCAGTACTTC. Its protein product is CASSFSSRNEQYF.

The table lists this clonotype with a few counts. The gene calls are TRBV3-1 and TRBJ2-1; D gene uncertain. Germline V gives CDR1 LGHDT, CDR2 YNNKEL (reference sequence). The CDR3 is 14 residues long. V was clipped by 0 bases and J by 0 bases, with 3 bases between them. This CDR3 is CASSQDLSYNEQFF. CDR3 DNA sequence: TGTGCCAGCAGCCAAGATCTCTCCTACAATGAGCAGTTCTTC.

The chain is built from TRBV6-6 and TRBJ2-7, with D possibly being TRBD2 (5 bases). The CDR3 contains 13 residues. Germline V gene sequence: CDR1 MNHNY, CDR2 SVGAGI (reference sequence). Between the trimmed V and J ends, which lost 8 bases and 6 bases, there was a span of 17 bases. The CDR3 spells CASAAGGSSEQYF. The CDR3 bases are TGTGCCAGCGCCGCGGGTGGTTCCAGCGAGCAGTACTTC.

This clonotype turned up a few times. The CDR3 nucleotides read TGTGCCAGCAGCTCAGACCTTTACAATGAGCAGTTCTTC. Amino acid sequence: CASSSDLYNEQFF. The rearrangement links TRBV7-9 to TRBJ2-1; D is ambiguous. The CDR3 totals 13 residues. Germline assignment: CDR1 SEHNR and CDR2 FQNEAQ (reference sequence). V was clipped by 4 bases and J by 4 bases, with 8 bases between them.

This chain links TRBV2 with TRBJ2-1, with 15 bases aligning to TRBD2. The germline V gene encodes CDR1 SNHLY and CDR2 FYNNEI. The CDR3 is 13 amino acids. The V and J ends lost 9 bases and 6 bases, in that order; junction bases with no gene match: 0. CDR3 DNA sequence: TGTGCCAGGGGACTAGCGGGAGGCAATGAGCAGTTCTTC. This translates into CARGLAGGNEQFF.

The chain is built from TRBV7-2 and TRBJ1-1; D might be TRBD1 (6 bases). This CDR3 has 15 amino acids. Deletions cut 5 bases from V and 0 bases from J, with 13 bases between. Per the germline V gene, CDR1 is SGHTA and CDR2 is FQGNSA. In nucleotides, the CDR3 is TGTGCCAGCAGCGGGAGAGGGGGGGTGAACACTGAAGCTTTCTTT. This sequence encodes CASSGRGGVNTEAFF. The complete variable domain, with remaining parts taken from reference TRBV7-2 and TRBJ1-1, reads GAGVSQSPSNKVTEKGKDVELRCDPISGHTALYWYRQSLGQGLEFLIYFQGNSAPDKSGLPSDRFSAERTGGSVSTLTIQRTQQEDSAVYLCASSGRGGVNTEAFFGQGTRLTVV.

This chain uses TRBV7-2 with TRBJ1-4; D remains ambiguous. The germline V gene encodes CDR1 SGHTA and CDR2 FQGNSA. The V end lost 0 bases, the J end lost 6 bases, and 5 bases lay between the germline ends. The CDR3 is 13 residues long. The DNA of the CDR3 is TGTGCCAGCAGCTTAGCATTGGATGAAAAACTGTTTTTT. This sequence encodes CASSLALDEKLFF.